The T cell receptor beta chain under discussion was sequenced for a study of cytomegalovirus exposure and HLA in healthy donors. Study-level results: When analyzed later, a missense DCLRE1C variant was found to be linked to TCR beta V- and J-gene trimming.

In regard to this clone: The antigen remains undetermined.

PCR involved 60 Vbeta and 13 Jbeta primers. Clones were read by immunoSEQ multiplex PCR, and TCRdb kept only the in-frame ones, dropping some. The repertoire holds 150,000 to 200,000 clones, about 71% seen once, with over 1.2% in the top ten. The CDR3 has 14 residues. V dropped 3 bases and J dropped 10 bases, with 17 bases sitting between them. The germline gives CDR1 SGHDT, CDR2 YYEEEE. The chain recombines TRBV5-6 with TRBJ2-1; a possible D gene is TRBD2 (6 bases). The sequence derives from a man between 50 and 59 years old in good health and CMV-seronegative. Sample: PBMCs. DNA of the CDR3: TGTGCCAGCAGCTCACTTGGAGGGTTAGTAGAGCAGTTCTTC. Residues: CASSSLGGLVEQFF.